Presented here are 18 T cell receptor beta chains from one specimen sequenced in a study of CD8+CD57+ T cells in acquired aplastic anemia. The template used for profiling TCR beta VDJ and CDR3 was genomic DNA. TCRdb re-called the reads with MiXCR, one entry per CDR3 protein. The profile shows 150,000 to 200,000 distinct CDR3 sequences, over 60% of them singletons. The sample was sorted CD4+, CD8+, or CD8+CD57+ T cells (not recorded which) from PBMCs. Receptors were obtained from a human donor with severe aplastic anemia or a healthy control (not recorded which).

The J gene is TRBJ2-3, the V gene TRBV2; no reliable D call. Germline V gene lookup returns CDR1 SNHLY and CDR2 FYNNEI. This CDR3 comprises 14 residues. V was pared by 3 bases and J by 3 bases, with 10 bases between. CDR3: CASSEGIRTDTQYF. CDR3 DNA sequence: TGTGCCAGCAGTGAGGGTATACGTACAGATACGCAGTATTTT.

The chain uses TRBV20-1 and TRBJ2-5, with TRBD2 matching 9 bases. Germline assignment: CDR1 DFQATT and CDR2 SNEGSKA (reference sequence). This CDR3 has 13 amino acids. The CDR3 DNA follows: TGCAGCGTCATAGCGGGGGATATGGAGACCCAGTACTTC. This codes for CSVIAGDMETQYF.

This clonotype was picked up a small number of times. The rearrangement links TRBV29-1 to TRBJ1-5, with TRBD1 matching over 7 bases. The germline V gene encodes CDR1 SQVTM and CDR2 ANQGSEA. CDR3 length: 13 amino acids. V dropped 6 bases and J dropped 7; count of bases not matched to a gene: 9. The CDR3 reads CSVQDREEQPQHF. The CDR3 DNA reads TGCAGCGTCCAAGACAGGGAGGAGCAGCCCCAGCATTTT.

This clonotype has ten or more counts. This chain connects TRBV15 to TRBJ2-2; 8 nucleotides match TRBD1. This CDR3 spans 15 amino acids. The germline V gene has CDR1 LNHNV and CDR2 YYDKDF (reference sequence). V shed 0 bases and J 4 bases; nucleotides not matched to a gene: 1. In nucleotides, the CDR3 is TGTGCCACCAGCAGAGATACAGGGGGCACCGGGGAGCTGTTTTTT. This encodes CATSRDTGGTGELFF.

The chain has TRBV19 and TRBJ1-5; D is ambiguous. There are 16 residues in the CDR3. The germline V and J ends were trimmed by 1 base and 3 bases, with 13 bases remaining between them. In germline, CDR1 is LNHDA, CDR2 SQIVND (reference sequence). CDR3: CASSIVPPVINQPQHF. In DNA form, the CDR3 reads TGTGCCAGTAGTATAGTCCCCCCGGTCATCAATCAGCCCCAGCATTTT.

The chain links TRBV7-6 to TRBJ2-1, with 7 positions matching TRBD1. The CDR3 contains 15 residues. The V gene's germline CDR1 is SGHVS and CDR2 FNYEAQ. V shed 4 bases, J shed 0 bases, and the junction held 3 bases outside the gene matches. The CDR3 bases are TGTGCCAGCAGCTCGACAGGGTCCTCCTACAATGAGCAGTTCTTC. It encodes CASSSTGSSYNEQFF.

V is TRBV2 and J is TRBJ1-3; unclear D gene. This CDR3 has 13 residues. Germline assignment: CDR1 SNHLY and CDR2 FYNNEI. The ends were cut back, 1 base at V and 3 bases at J, with 4 bases in the middle. This CDR3 reads CASSEGIGNTIYF. In DNA, the CDR3 is TGTGCCAGCAGTGAAGGAATTGGAAACACCATATATTTT.

V gene TRBV7-8 combines with J gene TRBJ1-2, with D possibly matching TRBD1 (6 bases). Deletions cut 1 base from V and 0 bases from J, with 27 bases between. The CDR3 is made up of 21 amino acids. Per germline, CDR1 SGHVS and CDR2 FQNEAQ. The CDR3 loop is CASSLDRIGDTGRGSNYGYTF. In DNA form, the CDR3 reads TGTGCCAGCAGCTTAGACCGGATAGGGGACACCGGGAGGGGTTCTAACTATGGCTACACCTTC.

J is TRBJ2-7 and V is TRBV9, with D possibly being TRBD2 (6 bases). This CDR3 has 15 residues. The V end was cut by 3 bases, the J end by 3 bases, with 16 bases between. Germline-derived CDR1 and CDR2 are SGDLS and YYNGEE. The CDR3 bases are TGTGCCAGCAGCGAAACCGGGACGGGGGACTACGAGCAGTACTTC. This translates into CASSETGTGDYEQYF.

In its sample, this clonotype was seen once. One junction end disagrees with the germline gene, perhaps due to a read error. V and J are TRBV19 and TRBJ1-4, with D maybe TRBD1 (5 bases). CDR1 and CDR2 (germline): LNHDA, SQIVND (reference sequence). This CDR3 is 15 amino acids long. CDR3 loop: CASSSGGLTNEKLFF. As DNA, the CDR3 is TGTGCCAGTAGTAGTGGGGGACTGACTAATGAAAAACTTTTTTTT.

This clonotype was counted a single time. The chain uses TRBV6-2 or TRBV6-3 and TRBJ2-3; 7 positions agree with TRBD1. Per the germline V gene, CDR1 is MNHEY and CDR2 is SVGEGT. V lost 7 bases and J lost 6; bases outside the gene matches: 13. The length of the CDR3 is 15 residues. The CDR3 DNA reads TGTGCCAGCACCGCGGACAGGACCTTGTGGGATACGCAGTATTTT. Translating it yields CASTADRTLWDTQYF.

The chain joins TRBV19 to TRBJ2-7, with D perhaps TRBD2 (5 bases). V shed 2 bases and J shed 7 bases, with 15 bases lying between them. This CDR3 is 14 amino acids long. Germline CDR1 reads LNHDA; CDR2 reads SQIVND (reference sequence). The CDR3 bases are TGTGCCAGTAGTATAAGGGAGCCTACGATGGAGCAGTACTTC. This translates into CASSIREPTMEQYF.

This clonotype was seen a single time. The V call is TRBV5-1, the J call TRBJ2-1; D remains unclear. The germline V gene encodes CDR1 SGHRS and CDR2 YFSETQ. This CDR3 comprises 13 residues. Between the trimmed V and J ends, which lost 4 bases and 9 bases, there was a span of 14 bases. The CDR3 here is CASSTDVPIEQFF. The CDR3 DNA is TGCGCCAGCAGCACCGACGTACCTATTGAGCAGTTCTTC.

This clonotype was recorded a few times. The genes are TRBV7-9 and TRBJ1-2; 7 bases agree with TRBD1. CDR1 is SEHNR, CDR2 FQNEAQ, per germline (reference sequence). CDR3 size: 11 residues. V lost 5 bases, J lost 12 bases, and 6 bases stayed unmatched. The CDR3 here is CASSPDRDHTF. The CDR3 DNA reads TGTGCCAGCAGCCCTGACAGGGACCACACCTTC.

The sample holds many counts of this clonotype. The chain combines TRBV4-2 with TRBJ2-7; tentative D call: TRBD1 (6 bases). The CDR3 spans 14 residues. Germline values: CDR1 LGHNA, CDR2 YNFKEQ. Trimming pared 4 bases from V and 7 bases from J, leaving 17 bases between. DNA for the CDR3: TGTGCCAGCAGCCCCGACAGGAATGTTGGAGAGCAGTACTTC. Protein: CASSPDRNVGEQYF.

This clonotype was seen a few times. The V gene is TRBV30, the J gene TRBJ1-5; TRBD1 might be the D (6 bases). Germline CDR1 and CDR2: GTSNPN and SVGIG (reference sequence). This CDR3 comprises 13 residues. V lost 3 bases and J 5 bases, leaving 11 bases between the germline ends. The chain's CDR3 is CAWSREGDQPQHF. The CDR3 DNA reads as TGTGCCTGGAGCAGGGAGGGGGATCAGCCCCAGCATTTT.

The sample holds a few counts of this clonotype. This sequence joins TRBV20-1 and TRBJ2-7; TRBD2 agrees at 9 bases. The length of the CDR3 is 14 residues. The germline CDR1 and CDR2 sequences are DFQATT and SNEGSKA (reference sequence). The ends lost 5 bases at V and 2 bases at J; junction bases unmatched: 7. CDR3 in amino acids: CSALETSGTYEQYF. CDR3 nucleotide sequence: TGCAGTGCTCTGGAGACTAGCGGAACCTACGAGCAGTACTTC.

V gene TRBV7-8 combines with J gene TRBJ2-7, with TRBD1 as a possible D gene (6 bases). The CDR3 totals 13 residues. The V end was cut by 5 bases, the J end by 6 bases, with 14 bases between. The germline V gene has CDR1 SGHVS and CDR2 FQNEAQ. CDR3 protein: CASSHKYRVEQYF. The DNA for the CDR3 is TGTGCCAGCAGCCACAAATACAGGGTCGAGCAGTACTTC.